This TCR beta chain was found in a study of blood T cells in healthy people across ages. Healthy Caucasian individuals from Russia aged about 6 to 100 served as donors. Findings of the study overall: Per-million-T-cell TCR beta diversity fell roughly linearly with age. Unsorted PBMCs ruled out conclusive naive versus antigen-experienced comparison. Diversity was higher, and naive CD4+ cells more numerous, in long-lived donors than in aged donors.

To note about this clonotype: The antigen is not known.

The use of a sample-barcoded 5' primer and a J-beta primer mix characterized a second PCR of about 6 to 12 cycles. One entry per CDR3 protein, called by TCRdb with MiXCR from the 5' RACE reads. Found here are 550,000 to 700,000 distinct CDR3 sequences, roughly 29% of them singletons; the top ten hold about 18%. CDR3 length: 13 amino acids. CDR1 is SEHNR and CDR2 is FQNEAQ in the germline V gene (reference sequence). This TCR came from a woman between 70 and 85 years old in good health. Sequencing was carried out using blood. This chain connects TRBV7-9 to TRBJ2-5; 10 bases match TRBD2. The DNA matches TRBJ2-1 better at its end, which makes the J call doubtful. The CDR3 sequence is CASALAGGREQFF. The CDR3 DNA sequence: TGTGCCAGTGCCTTAGCGGGGGGACGAGAGCAGTTCTTC.